Presented here are 30 T cell receptor beta chains from one specimen sequenced in a study of shared clonotypes between healthy human individuals. The method was immunoSEQ multiplex PCR; TCRdb's version includes in-frame clones alone and lacks a portion of them. This table holds roughly 2.6 million clones, roughly nine tenths found once. The sample was naive CD4+ T cells sorted from blood. Subset noted: CD45RA+ positively selected. The receptors come from a man in his late teens or twenties in good health.

The V gene is TRBV4-3, the J gene TRBJ2-5; TRBD2 is a possible D gene (6 bases). Between the trimmed V and J ends, which lost 4 bases and 4 bases, there was a span of 13 bases. This CDR3 spans 14 amino acids. Germline CDR1 reads LGHNA; CDR2 reads YSLEER. The CDR3 loop is CASSRVVRGETQYF. DNA of the CDR3: TGCGCCAGCAGCCGCGTAGTGCGGGGAGAGACCCAGTACTTC.

The chain combines TRBV27 with TRBJ2-7; D perhaps matches TRBD1 (6 bases). The germline CDR1 and CDR2 sequences are MNHEY and SMNVEV (reference sequence). V lost 6 bases and J 3 bases, leaving 18 bases between the germline ends. The length of the CDR3 is 15 residues. CDR3 nucleotide sequence: TGTGCCAGCAGCTTACAGGGACCAGGCGGCTACGAGCAGTACTTC. Amino acids: CASSLQGPGGYEQYF.

The chain combines TRBV7-9 with TRBJ1-6, with D tentatively TRBD1 (5 bases). CDR1 SEHNR and CDR2 FQNEAQ come from the germline V gene (reference sequence). V lost 5 bases and J 7 bases, leaving 15 bases between the germline ends. This CDR3 region has 15 residues. The CDR3 is CASSPGGPGNSPLHF. The CDR3 nucleotides read TGTGCCAGCAGCCCTGGGGGACCTGGCAATTCACCCCTCCACTTT.

The genes are TRBV4-1 and TRBJ1-5; TRBD1 is a possible D gene (5 bases). Trimming pared 1 base from V and 6 bases from J, leaving 16 bases between. CDR1 MGHRA and CDR2 YSYEKL come from the germline V gene. The CDR3 runs 16 residues. The CDR3 region is CASSQVLLGGSQPQHF. The CDR3 DNA follows: TGCGCCAGCAGCCAAGTTCTGTTGGGGGGGAGTCAGCCCCAGCATTTT.

Regarding this clone: Other DNA sequences in this sample translate to the same CDR3. The V and J genes are TRBV6-5 and TRBJ1-2; possibly TRBD1 for D (5 bases). Trimming took off 2 bases at V and 5 bases at J, with 9 bases between the two ends. Germline V gene sequence: CDR1 MNHEY, CDR2 SVGAGI. The CDR3 is made up of 13 amino acids. The CDR3 DNA reads as TGTGCCAGCAGTTACGGGGGATTATATGGCTACACCTTC. As protein: CASSYGGLYGYTF.

The chain uses TRBV7-9 and TRBJ2-2; D is perhaps TRBD1 or TRBD2 (5 bases each). Germline V gene data show CDR1 as SEHNR and CDR2 as FQNEAQ (reference sequence). The CDR3 covers 16 residues. V lost 4 bases and J 5 bases, leaving 17 bases between the germline ends. For the CDR3, the DNA is TGTGCCAGCAGCTCACGCCGGGACGGACTTACCGGGGAGCTGTTTTTT. Translating gives CASSSRRDGLTGELFF.

The V call is TRBV5-1, the J call TRBJ2-3; D is undetermined. With 1 base removed from V and 4 bases from J, the gap between germline ends came to 13 bases. Germline V gene data show CDR1 as SGHRS and CDR2 as YFSETQ. This CDR3 contains 15 residues. CDR3 bases: TGCGCCAGCAGCTTGAGTTCCCTCCCCCCAGATACGCAGTATTTT. Its protein is CASSLSSLPPDTQYF.

Regarding this clone: The sample holds other DNA sequences that translate to the same CDR3. V gene TRBV6-5 combines with J gene TRBJ1-2; TRBD1 agrees at 7 bases. V lost 0 bases to trimming and J lost 4 bases; unmatched junction nucleotides: 5. Germline CDR1 reads MNHEY; CDR2 reads SVGAGI. CDR3 length: 15 residues. The CDR3 region has the DNA TGTGCCAGCAGTTACTCGAGGGGGCTCGGCTATGGCTACACCTTC. Translation gives CASSYSRGLGYGYTF.

V and J are TRBV5-1 and TRBJ2-3, with 12 nucleotides matching TRBD1. Germline V gives CDR1 SGHRS, CDR2 YFSETQ. Losses at the gene ends were 7 bases for V and 6 bases for J; bases not matched to a gene: 12. The CDR3 loop spans 16 amino acids. CDR3 bases: TGCGCCAGCGGACAACAGGGACAGGGGGCAGGGGATACGCAGTATTTT. It translates to CASGQQGQGAGDTQYF.

The chain recombines TRBV5-4 with TRBJ1-3; tentative D call: TRBD1 (6 bases). CDR1 SGHNT and CDR2 YYREEE come from the germline V gene (reference sequence). V was shortened by 2 bases and J by 5 bases, with 8 bases between the two germline ends. The CDR3 totals 13 residues. The CDR3, as DNA: TGTGCCAGCAGCTTCCAGGGGCGAAACACCATATATTTT. Translated, it gives CASSFQGRNTIYF.

The chain couples TRBV9 to TRBJ2-7; D not certain. The CDR3 has 12 amino acids. With 0 bases removed from V and 5 bases from J, the gap between germline ends came to 6 bases. CDR1 is SGDLS and CDR2 is YYNGEE in the germline V gene. Written as DNA, the CDR3 is TGTGCCAGCAGCGTAGTCCCCCACGAGCAGTACTTC. Its protein is CASSVVPHEQYF.

This chain joins TRBV28 and TRBJ2-7, with no clear D. CDR1 MDHEN and CDR2 SYDVKM come from the germline V gene. The CDR3 is 12 amino acids. V lost 6 bases to trimming and J lost 6 bases, with 12 bases between them. The CDR3 loop reads CASSPPQREQYF. The CDR3 region has the DNA TGTGCCAGCAGCCCACCCCAGCGCGAGCAGTACTTC.

The chain has TRBV19 and TRBJ2-6; D gene unclear. CDR1 and CDR2 (germline): LNHDA, SQIVND (reference sequence). The CDR3 runs to 15 residues. V was pared by 3 bases and J by 0 bases, with 6 bases between. The CDR3 DNA reads TGTGCCAGTAGTATCTACGTCTCTGGGGCCAACGTCCTGACTTTC. It is translated as CASSIYVSGANVLTF.

This clone was seen only a few times. V usage is TRBV7-9 and J usage is TRBJ1-2; 10 nucleotides align to TRBD1. This CDR3 spans 13 amino acids. The germline V gene encodes CDR1 SEHNR and CDR2 FQNEAQ (reference sequence). Trimming cost V 4 bases and J 11 bases; bases outside gene matches: 7. The CDR3 reads CASSSVGTGVYTF. CDR3 DNA sequence: TGTGCCAGCAGCTCGGTAGGGACAGGGGTTTACACCTTC.

V is TRBV5-1 and J is TRBJ2-3; 8 nucleotides agree with TRBD2. V gave up 4 bases and J gave up 4 bases; unmatched junction bases: 5. The CDR3 totals 14 residues. CDR1 SGHRS and CDR2 YFSETQ come from the germline V gene. CDR3 in amino acids: CASSPGGAADTQYF. The CDR3, as DNA: TGCGCCAGCAGCCCCGGGGGGGCTGCAGATACGCAGTATTTT. The variable domain in full, completed from reference TRBV5-1 and TRBJ2-3, reads KAGVTQTPRYLIKTRGQQVTLSCSPISGHRSVSWYQQTPGQGLQFLFEYFSETQRNKGNFPGRFSGRQFSNSRSEMNVSTLELGDSALYLCASSPGGAADTQYFGPGTRLTVL.

This chain joins TRBV5-4 and TRBJ1-4, with D unclear. Trimming cost V 1 base and J 7 bases, with 11 bases left between them. Looked up from germline, CDR1 is SGHNT and CDR2 is YYREEE (reference sequence). The CDR3 loop spans 14 amino acids. The CDR3 DNA reads as TGTGCCAGCAGCTTGCAAGGGATCGGTGAAAAACTGTTTTTT. Protein sequence: CASSLQGIGEKLFF.

The rearrangement links TRBV6-4 to TRBJ2-5; 11 bases are shared with TRBD2. The CDR3 consists of 15 residues. Germline CDR1 MRHNA, CDR2 SNTAGT. V dropped 5 bases and J dropped 4; count of bases not matched to a gene: 6. The chain's CDR3 is CASSPTSGSLETQYF. In DNA form, the CDR3 reads TGTGCCAGCAGTCCAACTAGCGGGAGCCTAGAGACCCAGTACTTC.

The sample holds one count of this clone. The same CDR3 arises from other DNA sequences in this sample as well. The chain combines TRBV6-1 with TRBJ2-7; maybe TRBD1 (5 bases). Germline loops: CDR1 MNHNS, CDR2 SASEGT. Trimming took 6 bases from V and 3 from J, leaving 9 bases between them. The CDR3 is 12 residues long. The CDR3 DNA is TGTGCCAGCAGCGATAGGGGCTACGAGCAGTACTTC. Translation gives CASSDRGYEQYF.

The genes are TRBV27 and TRBJ2-1; D is perhaps TRBD2 (5 bases). Germline CDR1 is MNHEY and CDR2 is SMNVEV (reference sequence). V was clipped by 5 bases and J by 0 bases, with 14 bases between them. The CDR3 is 16 residues long. CDR3 protein: CASSPRAFRSYNEQFF. CDR3 coding DNA: TGTGCCAGCAGTCCGAGGGCCTTCCGCTCCTACAATGAGCAGTTCTTC.

This clone was seen just once. The chain uses TRBV30 and TRBJ1-6; D uncertain. Germline assignment: CDR1 GTSNPN and CDR2 SVGIG (reference sequence). V lost 2 bases to trimming and J lost 4 bases, with 12 bases between them. The CDR3 runs to 15 residues. The chain's CDR3 is CAWSSSLTYNSPLHF. As DNA, the CDR3 is TGTGCCTGGAGTAGCTCATTAACATATAATTCACCCCTCCACTTT.

The chain uses TRBV5-1 and TRBJ2-7, with TRBD2 matching 10 bases. The CDR3 contains 15 residues. V gave up 4 bases and J gave up 2 bases; unmatched junction bases: 6. In germline, CDR1 is SGHRS, CDR2 YFSETQ. The CDR3 reads CASSLSGGTAYEQYF. Written as DNA, the CDR3 is TGCGCCAGCAGCCTTAGCGGGGGGACAGCCTACGAGCAGTACTTC.

The chain uses TRBV28 and TRBJ2-7, with a weak D call TRBD1 (6 bases). Germline values: CDR1 MDHEN, CDR2 SYDVKM. This CDR3 region has 12 residues. Trimming stripped 5 bases from V and 5 bases from J, with 10 bases between. The CDR3 spells CASSPRGNEQYF. The CDR3 region has the DNA TGTGCCAGCAGTCCCAGGGGCAACGAGCAGTACTTC. Full variable domain (remainder filled in from reference TRBV28 and TRBJ2-7): DVKVTQSSRYLVKRTGEKVFLECVQDMDHENMFWYRQDPGLGLRLIYFSYDVKMKEKGDIPEGYSVSREKKERFSLILESASTNQTSMYLCASSPRGNEQYFGPGTRLTVT.

As regards this clone: Different DNA sequences within this sample yield the same CDR3. The chain employs TRBV7-9 and TRBJ2-3; D is unclear. Per the germline V gene, CDR1 is SEHNR and CDR2 is FQNEAQ (reference sequence). The V end was cut by 1 base, the J end by 4 bases, with 6 bases between. The CDR3 sequence is 13 residues long. The CDR3 protein is CASSLGSADTQYF. CDR3 DNA: TGTGCCAGCAGCTTAGGGTCGGCAGATACGCAGTATTTT.

This chain joins TRBV7-9 and TRBJ2-3, with TRBD2 matching 11 bases. J was trimmed by 0 bases and V by 3 bases; bases with no gene match: 8. The CDR3 loop spans 18 amino acids. Germline CDR1 and CDR2: SEHNR and FQNEAQ (reference sequence). Written as DNA, the CDR3 is TGTGCCAGCAGCTTCCCTAGCGGGGGGTTATCTAGCACAGATACGCAGTATTTT. This sequence encodes CASSFPSGGLSSTDTQYF.

The gene calls are TRBV6-1 and TRBJ1-2, with 12 positions matching TRBD1. Losses at the gene ends were 8 bases for V and 3 bases for J; bases not matched to a gene: 7. In germline, CDR1 is MNHNS, CDR2 SASEGT. The CDR3 consists of 15 residues. CDR3 amino acids: CASRDRGQVDYGYTF. CDR3 in DNA: TGTGCCAGCCGGGACAGGGGGCAGGTTGACTATGGCTACACCTTC.

This clone was detected once. V usage is TRBV5-6 and J usage is TRBJ1-2; no clear D. Trimming left V 4 bases short and J 2 bases short, with 9 bases between. The CDR3 consists of 13 residues. The germline V gene encodes CDR1 SGHDT and CDR2 YYEEEE. The CDR3 DNA reads as TGTGCCAGCAGCACAACAGAGAACTATGGCTACACCTTC. Translating it yields CASSTTENYGYTF.

This clone occurred a few times. V gene TRBV18 combines with J gene TRBJ1-6, with 7 positions matching TRBD1. Germline values: CDR1 KGHSH, CDR2 LQKENI. V trimming: 5 bases; J trimming: 5 bases; junction bases outside the gene matches: 3. The CDR3 runs 14 residues. The DNA of the CDR3 is TGTGCCAGCTCAACGGGACAGCATAATTCACCCCTCCACTTT. It translates to CASSTGQHNSPLHF. The variable domain in full, with the rest retrieved from reference TRBV18 and TRBJ1-6, is NAGVMQNPRHLVRRRGQEARLRCSPMKGHSHVYWYRQLPEEGLKFMVYLQKENIIDESGMPKERFSAEFPKEGPSILRIQQVVRGDSAAYFCASSTGQHNSPLHFGNGTRLTVT.

Of note for this clone: Other DNA sequences in this sample translate to the same CDR3. This rearrangement joins TRBV9 to TRBJ1-6, with D unresolved. CDR3 length: 13 amino acids. V was clipped by 0 bases and J by 7 bases, with 5 bases between them. The germline gives CDR1 SGDLS, CDR2 YYNGEE. CDR3 DNA sequence: TGTGCCAGCAGCGTAGCCCCGAATTCACCCCTCCACTTT. This sequence encodes CASSVAPNSPLHF.

A remark on this clone: The sample holds other DNA sequences that translate to the same CDR3. The V call is TRBV2, the J call TRBJ2-5; 8 nucleotides match TRBD1. The CDR3 has 14 amino acids. V shed 5 bases, J shed 4 bases, and the junction held 6 bases outside the gene matches. Germline V gene lookup returns CDR1 SNHLY and CDR2 FYNNEI. In nucleotides, the CDR3 is TGTGCCAGCAGTCGAGACAGGGGAGGAGAGACCCAGTACTTC. It codes for CASSRDRGGETQYF.

This clone appeared once. The V gene is TRBV7-2, the J gene TRBJ2-7; D unresolved. The CDR3 loop spans 15 amino acids. Germline V gene data show CDR1 as SGHTA and CDR2 as FQGNSA. Deletions cut 1 base from V and 9 bases from J, with 19 bases between. CDR3 nucleotide sequence: TGTGCCAGCAGCTTAGTTGGTTTGACGAATAACGCGCAGTACTTC. Its protein is CASSLVGLTNNAQYF.